This passage covers 15 T cell receptor beta chains from one sample sequenced in a study of blood T cell repertoires in COVID-19. The repertoire was sequenced with immunoSEQ multiplex PCR; TCRdb's copy has only in-frame clones and lacks some. This table has about 210,000 clones, 85% appearing once. Input material: PBMCs or T cells enriched from blood (not recorded which). These receptors were obtained from a man between 40 and 49 years old who had recovered from COVID-19.

In this sample, this clone turned up once. The chain carries TRBV21-1 and TRBJ2-1; the D call of TRBD1 is as the table states it, not checked on the DNA. TRBV21-1 is labeled a pseudogene. The CDR3 is 18 amino acids. CDR3 loop: CASSKVDRGPRAGDEQFF. DNA for the CDR3: TGTGCCAGCAGCAAAGTCGACAGGGGGCCGAGGGCCGGAGATGAGCAGTTCTTC.

V gene TRBV6-2 or TRBV6-3 combines with J gene TRBJ2-5; D remains ambiguous. V was pared by 6 bases and J by 5 bases, with 7 bases between. Germline V CDR1 and CDR2: MNHEY, SVGEGT. The CDR3 runs to 11 residues. For the CDR3, the DNA is TGTGCCAGCAGCAAGAGGGAGACCCAGTACTTC. Amino acid sequence: CASSKRETQYF.

This chain uses TRBV19 with TRBJ1-1; D uncertain. In germline, CDR1 is LNHDA, CDR2 SQIVND (reference sequence). This CDR3 has 14 residues. Trimming cost V 3 bases and J 4 bases, with 12 bases left between them. CDR3 bases: TGTGCCAGTAGTATGGGCCCGGGGATCACTGAAGCTTTCTTT. Its protein is CASSMGPGITEAFF.

This chain links TRBV5-1 with TRBJ2-5; unclear D gene. The CDR3 runs 12 residues. V was shortened by 3 bases and J by 2 bases, with 5 bases between the two germline ends. Germline CDR1 reads SGHRS; CDR2 reads YFSETQ. The CDR3 bases are TGCGCCAGCAGCTCCAGGCAAGAGACCCAGTACTTC. As protein: CASSSRQETQYF.

The V gene is TRBV19, the J gene TRBJ2-5; tentatively, D is TRBD1 (6 bases). Trimming stripped 4 bases from V and 5 bases from J, with 11 bases between. The germline CDR1 and CDR2 sequences are LNHDA and SQIVND (reference sequence). The CDR3 is 13 residues long. CDR3 amino acids: CASSNTGSETQYF. DNA for the CDR3: TGTGCCAGTAGTAACACAGGGTCGGAGACCCAGTACTTC.

This clone was counted only a few times. The V and J genes are TRBV7-2 and TRBJ2-2; 7 bases align to TRBD2. J gave up 2 bases and V 1 base, and 4 bases lay outside the gene matches. From germline, CDR1 is SGHTA and CDR2 FQGNSA. This CDR3 region has 16 residues. The CDR3 nucleotides are TGTGCCAGCAGCTTAGTTGCGGGGGACAACACCGGGGAGCTGTTTTTT. Translated, it gives CASSLVAGDNTGELFF.

The CDR3 DNA sequence: TGCAGCGTTGGCCAGCGGCTAGTTCTTCGGGGGGAGCAGTTCTTC. Its protein is CSVGQRLVLRGEQFF. The chain couples TRBV29-1 to TRBJ2-1, with D maybe TRBD2 (6 bases). V lost 4 bases and J lost 10, with 23 bases in between. CDR3 size: 15 residues. Germline values: CDR1 SQVTM, CDR2 ANQGSEA.

This sequence joins TRBV10-3 and TRBJ2-7, with D perhaps TRBD2 (6 bases). CDR3 length: 15 residues. Trimming took 6 bases from V and 4 from J, leaving 19 bases between them. Germline CDR1 is ENHRY and CDR2 is SYGVKD. Here the CDR3 reads CAIRDPGAGGYEQYF. The CDR3 nucleotides read TGTGCCATCAGGGACCCTGGAGCAGGAGGGTACGAGCAGTACTTC.

V usage is TRBV6-5 and J usage is TRBJ2-5, with 10 bases aligning to TRBD2. V dropped 6 bases and J dropped 2; count of bases not matched to a gene: 6. From germline, CDR1 is MNHEY and CDR2 SVGAGI. The CDR3 extends over 15 amino acids. CDR3 in DNA: TGTGCCAGCAGCCAAGGACTAGCGGAGCAAGAGACCCAGTACTTC. Translation: CASSQGLAEQETQYF.

The rearrangement links TRBV13 to TRBJ1-2, with a tentative D call TRBD1 (5 bases). Germline V gene sequence: CDR1 PRHDT, CDR2 FYEKMQ (reference sequence). CDR3 length: 15 amino acids. V was trimmed by 5 bases and J by 3 bases, leaving 16 bases between them. The CDR3 nucleotides read TGTGCCAGCAGCCTGGGGCGATCTTGGGACTATGGCTACACCTTC. It encodes CASSLGRSWDYGYTF.

J is TRBJ1-3 and V is TRBV30; no clear D. The CDR3 sequence is 12 residues long. Germline CDR1 is GTSNPN and CDR2 is SVGIG (reference sequence). Trimming took 4 bases from V and 2 from J, leaving 6 bases between them. The CDR3, as DNA: TGTGCCTGGAAAACTCCTGGAAACACCATATATTTT. It codes for CAWKTPGNTIYF.

The V gene is TRBV28, the J gene TRBJ1-2, with 7 bases aligning to TRBD1. The CDR3 is made up of 14 amino acids. V trimming: 3 bases; J trimming: 4 bases; junction bases outside the gene matches: 5. Germline V gene lookup returns CDR1 MDHEN and CDR2 SYDVKM. CDR3 loop: CASSFGTAPYGYTF. The CDR3 DNA sequence: TGTGCCAGCAGTTTCGGGACAGCGCCCTATGGCTACACCTTC.

The chain links TRBV30 to TRBJ2-2; TRBD1 matches 9 bases. The germline V gene encodes CDR1 GTSNPN and CDR2 SVGIG (reference sequence). V shed 4 bases, J shed 5 bases, and the junction held 8 bases outside the gene matches. This CDR3 is 15 amino acids long. CDR3 region: CAWNLGTGRTGELFF. The CDR3 DNA reads as TGTGCCTGGAACCTCGGGACAGGGCGTACCGGGGAGCTGTTTTTT.

The genes are TRBV5-6 and TRBJ2-5; 9 bases match TRBD2. With 5 bases clipped from V and 0 bases from J, the junction kept 2 bases outside the gene matches. CDR3 length: 14 residues. Germline V gene data show CDR1 as SGHDT and CDR2 as YYEEEE. Written as DNA, the CDR3 is TGTGCCAGCAGACTAGCGGGTCACCAAGAGACCCAGTACTTC. This translates into CASRLAGHQETQYF.

The chain uses TRBV20-1 and TRBJ2-7; a possible D gene is TRBD1 (5 bases). The ends were cut back, 3 bases at V and 4 bases at J, with 10 bases in the middle. There are 12 residues in the CDR3. Germline V gene data show CDR1 as DFQATT and CDR2 as SNEGSKA (reference sequence). The CDR3 DNA sequence: TGCAGTGCTAGTTCCCAGGGATACGAGCAGTACTTC. Encoded protein: CSASSQGYEQYF.